The rows below give T cell receptor beta chains drawn from one sample of a study of blood T cell repertoires in COVID-19. TCRdb's table, derived via immunoSEQ multiplex PCR, lists solely in-frame clones and lacks some. This table holds roughly 300,000 clones, approximately 86% found once. The sequencing input was PBMCs or T cells enriched from blood (not recorded which). These receptors were obtained from a woman between 40 and 50 years old with acute COVID-19. Both conserved end residues are part of each CDR3. A D gene is named only where the DNA matches it firmly. Only part of the rows carry a size: once, few, many, or a class if the clone is expanded.

cdr3_nt cdr3_aa d_call v_call clone_size j_call
TGTGCCAGCAGTTCCTTACCCGGGACAGGGTCGGCCACTGAAGCTTTCTTT CASSSLPGTGSATEAFF TRBD1 TRBV28 NA TRBJ1-1
TGTGCCAGCACCCATGCGGGGAGGGGTGAGCAGTTCTTC CASTHAGRGEQFF TRBD2 TRBV11-2 NA TRBJ2-1
TGTGCCAGCAGCCAAGAGGGGCAGGGGGCCTTCTCTGGGGCCAACGTCCTGACTTTC CASSQEGQGAFSGANVLTF TRBD1 TRBV3-1/TRBV3-2 NA TRBJ2-6
TGTGCCAGCAGGATACAGGGGGGTAGGTACGAGCAGTACTTC CASRIQGGRYEQYF TRBD1 TRBV28 NA TRBJ2-7
TGTGCCAGTAAAAGGGGAGGTCAGCCCCAGCATTTT CASKRGGQPQHF NA TRBV19 many TRBJ1-5
TGTGCCAGCAGCCCCCAACAGGGAAAACTGTTTTTT CASSPQQGKLFF NA TRBV7-9 few TRBJ1-4
TGTGCCAGTAGTGATACAGTGAACACTGAAGCTTTCTTT CASSDTVNTEAFF NA TRBV19 few TRBJ1-1
TGTGCCAGCAGTGCCTTTTGGTCTAGCGGGGGCCTACACTCCTACAATGAGCAGTTCTTC CASSAFWSSGGLHSYNEQFF TRBD2 TRBV2 NA TRBJ2-1
TGTGCCAGCAGCCCTGGACAGGATAGGAGTAACTATGGCTACACCTTC CASSPGQDRSNYGYTF TRBD1 TRBV5-5 NA TRBJ1-2
TGTGCCAGCAGCCACGCGGGCAGTCACCAAGAGACCCAGTACTTC CASSHAGSHQETQYF NA TRBV11-1 NA TRBJ2-5
TGTGCCAGCAGCTTAATGTCCCAGACGGGGGCCGGGGAGCTGTTTTTT CASSLMSQTGAGELFF NA TRBV7-2 NA TRBJ2-2
TGTGCCACCAACATACGGGAGGGCCGCGAGCAGTACTTC CATNIREGREQYF TRBD2 TRBV6-5 NA TRBJ2-7
TGTGCCAGCAGTCGACAGGGCGGGGACACTGAAGCTTTCTTT CASSRQGGDTEAFF TRBD1 TRBV4-2 NA TRBJ1-1
TGTGCCAGCAGAATGAGCCCTCTAATGACAGATACGCAGTATTTT CASRMSPLMTDTQYF NA TRBV27 NA TRBJ2-3
TGTGCCAGCAGCTTAGCCCTAATAGCGGGGGGTGAGCAGTTCTTC CASSLALIAGGEQFF TRBD2 TRBV7-2 NA TRBJ2-1
TGTGCCAGCGTCCGGGGGACGAAGTCTGAAGCTTTCTTT CASVRGTKSEAFF NA TRBV11-2 NA TRBJ1-1
TGTGCCAGCAGCTATAGCGGGGGGGCACACAATGAGCAGTTCTTC CASSYSGGAHNEQFF TRBD2 TRBV7-2 NA TRBJ2-1
TGTGCCAGCAGCGAGGCGGGGGGAACCAAAAACATTCAGTACTTC CASSEAGGTKNIQYF TRBD2 TRBV9 NA TRBJ2-4
TGTGCCAGCAGCTTCAGACTAGCGGGAGGGGATGAGCAGTTCTTC CASSFRLAGGDEQFF TRBD2 TRBV7-2 NA TRBJ2-1
TGTGCCAGCAGTGCCTCCGCGGGCTCTTCAGATACGCAGTATTTT CASSASAGSSDTQYF NA TRBV9 NA TRBJ2-3
TGTGCCAGCAGTCCATACAGGGGGAACTCCTACGAGCAGTACTTC CASSPYRGNSYEQYF TRBD1 TRBV6-5 NA TRBJ2-7
TGTGCCAGCAGTGGCGAGCGGGATTCAGTACTAAACACTGAAGCTTTCTTT CASSGERDSVLNTEAFF NA TRBV2 NA TRBJ1-1
TGTGCCAGCTCACCCAGATTCCTAGCGGGAGGGAACACCGGGGAGCTGTTTTTT CASSPRFLAGGNTGELFF TRBD2 TRBV18 NA TRBJ2-2
TGTGCCAGCAGCTTACCGGGGTCGGATACGCAGTATTTT CASSLPGSDTQYF NA TRBV7-8 few TRBJ2-3
TGTGCCAGCAGTTCTCAGGGTGATCAGCCCCAGCATTTT CASSSQGDQPQHF NA TRBV2 once TRBJ1-5
TGTGCCAGCAGCGTAAACACAGGGGCCGACTCTGGAAACACCATATATTTT CASSVNTGADSGNTIYF TRBD1 TRBV7-2 NA TRBJ1-3
TGTGCCAGCAGCAAACCGGACAGGGATTTCAATGAGCAGTTCTTC CASSKPDRDFNEQFF NA TRBV21-1 NA TRBJ2-1
TGTGCCAGCAGCTACAGGGGCCGAGCCTCGAACACTGAAGCTTTCTTT CASSYRGRASNTEAFF TRBD1 TRBV6-5 NA TRBJ1-1